This T cell receptor beta chain was documented in a study of cytomegalovirus exposure and HLA in healthy donors. The J segment lost 9 bases and the V segment lost 6 bases, leaving 10 bases of the junction unmatched. Germline-derived CDR1 and CDR2 are SGHDN and FVKESK. There are 14 residues in the CDR3. With 60 Vbeta and 13 Jbeta primers, the PCR was carried out. Repertoires were generated with immunoSEQ multiplex PCR, while TCRdb's copy carries only in-frame clones and drops some. The table counts 100,000 to 150,000 clones; over 1.5% lies in the top ten. What was sequenced was PBMCs. The receptor's source is a man younger than 30 in good health and CMV-seronegative. This chain connects TRBV14 to TRBJ1-5, with 8 nucleotides matching TRBD1. CDR3 amino acids: CASRTGAPKRPQHF. In DNA, the CDR3 is TGTGCCAGCAGGACAGGGGCCCCCAAAAGGCCCCAGCATTTT. Variable domain in full (rest from reference TRBV14 and TRBJ1-5): EAGVTQFPSHSVIEKGQTVTLRCDPISGHDNLYWYRRVMGKEIKFLLHFVKESKQDESGMPNNRFLAERTGGTYSTLKVQPAELEDSGVYFCASRTGAPKRPQHFGDGTRLSIL.